The present T cell receptor (beta chain) was sequenced within a study of response to subunit inactivated influenza vaccine. Study results and caveats: It was suggested by the authors that few new T cells are recruited by each seasonal influenza vaccination.

TCRdb called the RT-PCR reads again in MiXCR, with one record for every CDR3 protein. The table has roughly 570,000 distinct CDR3 sequences, 14% seen once; the top ten hold 11%. Between the trimmed V and J ends, which lost 4 bases and 4 bases, there was a span of 17 bases. The CDR3 runs to 16 residues. In germline, CDR1 is LGHDT, CDR2 YNNKEL (reference sequence). This clonotype turned up a few times. Its specificity is not known. This chain connects TRBV3-1 to TRBJ2-1; TRBD2 is a possible D gene (7 bases). The clonotype originates from a man over 45 who received an inactivated influenza vaccine. Sample: PBMCs from blood, taken 11 to 12 days after vaccination. The CDR3 DNA reads TGTGCCAGCAGCCGAGGTCCCGCGGGGGCTTACAATGAGCAGTTCTTC. Translating gives CASSRGPAGAYNEQFF.